This record concerns one T cell receptor (beta chain) sequence. The sample comes from a study of T cells in Graves' hyperthyroidism and ophthalmopathy. The J segment lost 5 bases and the V segment lost 6 bases, leaving 12 bases of the junction unmatched. CDR3 length: 15 amino acids. Per germline, CDR1 MNHNS and CDR2 SASEGT. RNA transcripts gave rise to amplified TCR beta CDR3 regions. First-round RT-PCR with HTBI primers amplified the TCR CDR3 region. TCRdb reprocessed the multiplex PCR reads via MiXCR and lists one record per CDR3 protein. Of a few hundred thousand distinct CDR3 sequences detected, 13% to 15% appear once; the ten largest clones hold roughly 14%.

This clonotype was sampled from a woman aged 40 to 50 with Graves' hyperthyroidism that later progressed to Graves' ophthalmopathy. The rearrangement uses TRBV6-1 and TRBJ1-1, with TRBD1 matching over 7 bases. The sequenced sample consisted of blood. This chain's CDR3 is CASRLTTGIDTEAFF. The DNA for the CDR3 is TGTGCCAGCAGATTAACGACAGGGATTGATACTGAAGCTTTCTTT.